These T cell receptor beta chains were read from a single sample in a study of T cells after yellow fever vaccination. TCRdb reprocessed the 5' RACE reads via MiXCR and lists one record per CDR3 protein. The sample shows 230,000 or so distinct CDR3 sequences, more than 6.5% of them seen only once. The source material was CD4+ T cells sorted from PBMCs, sampled on the day of the yellow fever booster vaccination. The receptors originated from a man younger than 45 who received the YFV17D yellow fever vaccine. The conserved cysteine and the conserved F or W are not part of the CDR3 here. Some rows mark clone size as missing; the rest say once, few, many or name a class of expanded clone.

length,V,J,size,CDR3
11,TRBV20-1,TRBJ2-3,many,SAEWREADTQY
11,TRBV14,TRBJ1-1,many,ASSRQVWFSAF
13,TRBV5-1,TRBJ2-1,.,ASKSLAGMGDEQF
10,TRBV11-2,TRBJ2-7,many,ASSFERSEQY
15,TRBV20-1,TRBJ2-1,few,CARRTSGTKGDNEQF
11,TRBV6-1,TRBJ2-7,many,ASRKRGPYEQY
14,TRBV11-2,TRBJ2-2,many,ASTRTGGVDTGELF
14,TRBV7-9,TRBJ2-2,many,ASRPRTTRNTGELF
13,TRBV3-1,TRBJ2-3,many,ASSRWTDNTDTQY
11,TRBV5-1,TRBJ2-7,many,ASSLQGNYEQY
14,TRBV6-6,TRBJ2-1,few,ASSYLGGFGYNEQF
15,TRBV7-2,TRBJ2-3,.,ASSIAGTVSITDTQY
13,TRBV5-1,TRBJ1-6,many,ASSFGQGTDSPLH
12,TRBV5-1,TRBJ2-7,few,ASSGTGPTGKQY
16,TRBV20-1,TRBJ2-5,.,SASEGGLAGIGPRTQY
10,TRBV20-1,TRBJ2-3,.,SATPLTDTQY
17,TRBV19,TRBJ2-3,few,ASSIGGSQGLSLTDTQY
12,TRBV2,TRBJ2-2,few,VNQREMGTGELF
13,TRBV10-3,TRBJ2-5,many,AIKPDLNNEETQY
12,TRBV5-4,TRBJ2-3,.,ASSPSGGTDTQY
14,TRBV5-6,TRBJ2-6,many,ASSFAGIPGANVLT
13,TRBV6-2/TRBV6-3,TRBJ2-1,few,ASSYFAGAGNEQF
13,TRBV7-2,TRBJ2-2,.,ASSARTGPTGELF
15,TRBV7-8,TRBJ2-2,few,ASSLIRAPLDPGELF
13,TRBV12-3/TRBV12-4,TRBJ2-7,.,ASSARQGLSYEQY
13,TRBV7-2,TRBJ2-3,many,ASSSLSGRRDTQY
12,TRBV11-2,TRBJ2-1,many,ASSLVGADNEQF
15,TRBV12-3/TRBV12-4,TRBJ2-1,many,ASSSPLTSGRVDEQF
10,TRBV12-3/TRBV12-4,TRBJ2-1,few,ASSLGGGVGV
14,TRBV7-9,TRBJ2-3,.,AGSLDAVAGGDTQY
13,TRBV28,TRBJ2-7,.,ASSLLTGPSYEQY
12,TRBV12-3/TRBV12-4,TRBJ2-1,many,ASSWRQGGNEQF
10,TRBV3-1,TRBJ2-5,many,ASSQAQETQY
12,TRBV15,TRBJ2-7,few,ATSPGTDSYEQY
13,TRBV4-3,TRBJ2-7,.,ASSPGGFGAYEQY
11,TRBV20-1,TRBJ2-7,many,SASGAGGHEQY
10,TRBV6-2/TRBV6-3,TRBJ1-5,.,ASSSGDQPQH